The text below deals with one T cell receptor beta chain. This specimen belongs to a study of blood T cell repertoires in COVID-19. Study in general: Sites in the United States, Italy and Spain provided acute and convalescent COVID-19 samples.

The CDR3 sequence is 15 residues long. Clones were read by immunoSEQ multiplex PCR, and TCRdb kept only the in-frame ones, dropping some. The table lists roughly 100,000 clones, 80% to 90% of them singletons. The Seattle site enrolled patients during active infection and followed them longitudinally. V gene TRBV7-5 combines with J gene TRBJ1-4; TRBD1, as called in the table, went unchecked against the DNA. TRBV7-5 is listed as a pseudogene. Specimen: peripheral blood. This clonotype originated in a man aged 45-60 years with COVID-19, enrolled during active disease. CDR3 sequence (DNA): TGTGCCAGAAGCTTACAGGGGGCGTCTAATGAAAAACTGTTTTTT. This codes for CARSLQGASNEKLFF.